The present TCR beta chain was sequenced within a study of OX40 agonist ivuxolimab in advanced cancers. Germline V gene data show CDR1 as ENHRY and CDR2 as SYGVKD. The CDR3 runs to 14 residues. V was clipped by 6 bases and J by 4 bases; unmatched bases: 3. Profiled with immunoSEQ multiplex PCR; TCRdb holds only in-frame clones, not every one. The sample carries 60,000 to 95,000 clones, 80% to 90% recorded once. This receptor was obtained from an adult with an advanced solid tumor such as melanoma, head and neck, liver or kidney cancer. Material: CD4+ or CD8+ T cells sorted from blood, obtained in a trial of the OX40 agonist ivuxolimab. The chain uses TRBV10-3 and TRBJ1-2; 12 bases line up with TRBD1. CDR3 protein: CAIRGQGAGYGYTF. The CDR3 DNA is TGTGCCATCAGGGGACAGGGGGCTGGCTATGGCTACACCTTC.